The T cell receptor beta chain described here comes from a study of beta chain features in type 1 diabetes. Study-wide background: Age and gender were similar between patients and healthy donors, as were cell yields. Study-level findings and limits: Shorter TCRB CDR3s, moderately but significantly so, marked every one of the four CD4+ subsets in Type 1 diabetes patients.

Reverse transcription of all isolated RNA meant that expressed TCRB transcripts were sequenced. Clones were read by immunoSEQ multiplex PCR, and TCRdb kept only the in-frame ones, dropping some. The repertoire consists of some 700,000 clones, with around an eighth occurring once and the leading ten covering 0.02% to 0.025%. This clone was seen a few times. Its antigen is as yet unknown. Germline and junction disagree at one end, which may indicate a read error. The CDR3 extends over 8 amino acids. Germline CDR1 and CDR2: SGHAT and FQNNGV. This TCR came from a man aged 18 to 30 with type 1 diabetes. The chain couples TRBV11-2 to TRBJ2-7; the D gene is possibly TRBD2 (5 bases). Input material: naive CD4+ T cells from blood. The CDR3 sequence: CASSPRDF. For the CDR3, the DNA is TGTGCCAGCAGCCCGCGGGACTTC.